This T cell receptor beta chain was found in a study of T-cell memory formation after mild COVID-19. This clonotype was recorded many times. Constant-segment primers served in 5'RACE that generated TCR alpha and TCR beta cDNA libraries bearing sample barcodes and UMIs. TCRdb re-analysed the 5' RACE reads in MiXCR, keeping a single row per CDR3 protein. The sample includes about 16,000 distinct CDR3 sequences, approximately 23% of them seen just once. The V end was cut by 3 bases, the J end by 10 bases, with 16 bases between. CDR1 and CDR2 from the germline V gene are MGHDK and SYGVNS. This CDR3 comprises 15 residues.

The sample taken for sequencing was PBMCs or a T cell subset sorted from them (not recorded which). The TCR sequence derives from a man younger than 35 who had mild COVID-19 (a few samples of this study predate the infection). Cell type and time point are not known. The rearrangement links TRBV25-1 to TRBJ1-6; D is ambiguous. The CDR3 nucleotides read TGTGCCAGCAGTGATGTCGTAGGGATTGGCTCACCCCTCCACTTT. Amino acid sequence: CASSDVVGIGSPLHF.